This T cell receptor (beta chain) is drawn from a study of cytomegalovirus exposure and HLA in healthy donors. Study-level results: Clonal expansion was found to be greater in HLA-associated TCR beta chains than in equally common others in a later analysis.

In the case of this clone: Its target is not known.

Germline V gives CDR1 MGHRA, CDR2 YSYEKL. The CDR3 spans 15 residues. J lost 2 bases, V lost 1 base, and 2 bases had no gene match. PCR employed 60 Vbeta and 13 Jbeta primers. The data were produced by immunoSEQ multiplex PCR, yet TCRdb's version contains in-frame clones alone and is incomplete. The table lists approximately 130,000 clones, over 70% of them singletons, with 3.1% in the top ten. The receptor was isolated from a man in his thirties or forties in good health and CMV-seronegative. Material: PBMCs. The chain links TRBV4-1 to TRBJ2-1, with TRBD1 matching 7 bases. The CDR3 nucleotides read TGCGCCAGCAGCCAAGGACAGGGAACCTACAATGAGCAGTTCTTC. Encoded protein: CASSQGQGTYNEQFF.